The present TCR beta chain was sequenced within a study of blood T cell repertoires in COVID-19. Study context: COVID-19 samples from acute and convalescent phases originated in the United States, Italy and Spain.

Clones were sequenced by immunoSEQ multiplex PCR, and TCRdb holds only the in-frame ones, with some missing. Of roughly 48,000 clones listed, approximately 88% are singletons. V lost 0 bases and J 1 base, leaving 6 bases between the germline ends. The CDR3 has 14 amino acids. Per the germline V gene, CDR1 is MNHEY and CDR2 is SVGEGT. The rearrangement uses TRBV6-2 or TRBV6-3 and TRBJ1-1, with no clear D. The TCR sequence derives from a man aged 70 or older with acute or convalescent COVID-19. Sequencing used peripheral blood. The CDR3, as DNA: TGTGCCAGCAGTTACTCAGGGAGGAACACTGAAGCTTTCTTT. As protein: CASSYSGRNTEAFF.